A single sample gave rise to the 12 T cell receptor beta chains below, sequenced in a study of T cell responses to AZD1222 COVID-19 vaccine. Assay: immunoSEQ multiplex PCR; the TCRdb copy retains only in-frame clones and omits some. The sample lists 110,000 to 150,000 clones; approximately 90% were seen once. Sequencing used peripheral blood, obtained 28 days after the second AZD1222 dose. The receptor set was obtained from an adult who received the AZD1222 COVID-19 vaccine.

The genes are TRBV7-8 and TRBJ2-7; TRBD2 matches at 11 bases. The CDR3 is 14 amino acids. J lost 6 bases, V lost 1 base, and 2 bases had no gene match. Germline V CDR1 and CDR2: SGHVS, FQNEAQ. CDR3 sequence (DNA): TGTGCCAGCAGCTTAGGGCTAGCGGGGGGCGAGCAGTACTTC. Its protein is CASSLGLAGGEQYF. Full variable domain (remainder filled in from reference TRBV7-8 and TRBJ2-7): GAGVSQSPRYKVAKRGQDVALRCDPISGHVSLFWYQQALGQGPEFLTYFQNEAQLDKSGLPSDRFFAERPEGSVSTLKIQRTQQEDSAVYLCASSLGLAGGEQYFGPGTRLTVT.

The V gene is TRBV14, the J gene TRBJ2-2, with D unclear. Trimming pared 4 bases from V and 5 bases from J, leaving 5 bases between. The germline V gene encodes CDR1 SGHDN and CDR2 FVKESK. The CDR3 spans 12 residues. The CDR3 reads CASSLPTGELFF. CDR3 bases: TGTGCCAGCAGCCTTCCTACCGGGGAGCTGTTTTTT. Full variable domain (remainder filled in from reference TRBV14 and TRBJ2-2): EAGVTQFPSHSVIEKGQTVTLRCDPISGHDNLYWYRRVMGKEIKFLLHFVKESKQDESGMPNNRFLAERTGGTYSTLKVQPAELEDSGVYFCASSLPTGELFFGEGSRLTVL.

The sample holds one count of this clone. V and J are TRBV9 and TRBJ1-1; D unclear. The CDR3 has 14 residues. V dropped 2 bases and J dropped 3 bases, with 11 bases sitting between them. From germline, CDR1 is SGDLS and CDR2 YYNGEE. The CDR3 bases are TGTGCCAGCAGCGTGGGAGTTAAGGACACTGAAGCTTTCTTT. It translates to CASSVGVKDTEAFF.

The V call is TRBV9, the J call TRBJ1-5; no reliable D call. Trimming stripped 0 bases from V and 0 bases from J, with 7 bases between. The CDR3 runs to 15 residues. Germline values: CDR1 SGDLS, CDR2 YYNGEE. The CDR3 loop is CASSVGAYSNQPQHF. CDR3 coding DNA: TGTGCCAGCAGCGTAGGAGCGTATAGCAATCAGCCCCAGCATTTT.

The rearrangement joins TRBV19 to TRBJ2-7; the match to TRBD2 covers 10 bases. The trim removed 3 bases at V and 1 base at J, leaving 6 bases unmatched. The CDR3 has 16 residues. Germline-derived CDR1 and CDR2 are LNHDA and SQIVND (reference sequence). The CDR3, as DNA: TGTGCCAGTAGTATTACTAGCGGGGCCGCATCCTACGAGCAGTACTTC. It is translated as CASSITSGAASYEQYF.

This clone came up once. The chain couples TRBV7-2 to TRBJ2-1; 7 positions match TRBD2. V shed 3 bases, J shed 6 bases, and the junction held 2 bases outside the gene matches. CDR1 is SGHTA, CDR2 FQGNSA, per germline. CDR3 length: 13 amino acids. Written as DNA, the CDR3 is TGTGCCAGCAGCTTCGGACTAGTCAATGAGCAGTTCTTC. Translating it yields CASSFGLVNEQFF.

This chain joins TRBV3-1 (or the pseudogene TRBV3-2) and TRBJ2-1, with 12 bases lining up with TRBD1. Germline assignment: CDR1 LGHDT and CDR2 YNNKEL (reference sequence). The V segment lost 3 bases and the J segment 5 bases; nucleotides outside the gene matches: 8. This CDR3 has 17 residues. The CDR3 bases are TGTGCCAGCAGCCATACACCGGGACAGGGGGCGGACAATGAGCAGTTCTTC. This codes for CASSHTPGQGADNEQFF.

The rearrangement uses TRBV9 and TRBJ2-1, with D possibly TRBD2 on 6 matching bases. The CDR3 consists of 17 residues. Germline CDR1 and CDR2: SGDLS and YYNGEE. V was trimmed by 3 bases and J by 6 bases, leaving 22 bases between them. The CDR3 is CASSATTVEGLFNEQFF. The CDR3 DNA follows: TGTGCCAGCAGCGCTACAACCGTGGAGGGCCTCTTCAATGAGCAGTTCTTC.

V gene TRBV18 combines with J gene TRBJ2-7; maybe TRBD1 (5 bases). This CDR3 is built from 14 residues. V was pared by 1 base and J by 2 bases, with 9 bases between. Germline V gene data show CDR1 as KGHSH and CDR2 as LQKENI. CDR3 in DNA: TGTGCCAGCTCACCACGCGACAGTGCCTACGAGCAGTACTTC. It translates to CASSPRDSAYEQYF.

This chain joins TRBV13 and TRBJ2-3; the match to TRBD2 covers 7 bases. CDR1 is PRHDT, CDR2 FYEKMQ, per germline (reference sequence). This CDR3 is built from 16 residues. V dropped 5 bases and J dropped 0; count of bases not matched to a gene: 8. The DNA for the CDR3 is TGTGCCAGCAGCCCTTCTTCTAGCGGTAGCACAGATACGCAGTATTTT. This gives the protein CASSPSSSGSTDTQYF. Filled out from reference TRBV13 and TRBJ2-3, the complete variable domain reads AAGVIQSPRHLIKEKRETATLKCYPIPRHDTVYWYQQGPGQDPQFLISFYEKMQSDKGSIPDRFSAQQFSDYHSELNMSSLELGDSALYFCASSPSSSGSTDTQYFGPGTRLTVL.

The chain links TRBV11-3 to TRBJ2-1; perhaps TRBD1 as D (6 bases). The CDR3 is 14 amino acids. Trimming stripped 5 bases from V and 3 bases from J, with 11 bases between. CDR1 SGHNT and CDR2 YENEEA come from the germline V gene. The CDR3 region has the DNA TGTGCCAGCAGCCGAGGACAGTTCTACAATGAGCAGTTCTTC. Residues: CASSRGQFYNEQFF.

This clone was seen more than once but under ten times. The rearrangement links TRBV25-1 to TRBJ1-2; D remains ambiguous. Trimming pared 6 bases from V and 8 bases from J, leaving 16 bases between. The CDR3 covers 13 residues. Looked up from germline, CDR1 is MGHDK and CDR2 is SYGVNS. In DNA, the CDR3 is TGTGCCAGCAGAGACTCTCACATTCGGGGCTACACCTTC. Its protein product is CASRDSHIRGYTF.